These 25 T cell receptor beta chains were sequenced from one sample in a study of PD-L1 blockade in urothelial cancer. Sequencing was performed with immunoSEQ multiplex PCR; in TCRdb, only in-frame clones are kept and a portion is missing. The data show more than 30,000 clones, about nine tenths seen once. The sample was PBMCs, taken around atezolizumab (anti-PD-L1) treatment. The receptors were gathered from a man over 45 with urothelial cancer.

This chain connects TRBV5-6 to TRBJ2-1; TRBD1 matches 9 bases. J lost 6 bases, V lost 4 bases, and 5 bases had no gene match. From germline, CDR1 is SGHDT and CDR2 YYEEEE. This CDR3 contains 14 residues. The CDR3: CASSPDRGGNEQFF. As DNA, the CDR3 is TGTGCCAGCAGCCCCGACAGGGGGGGCAATGAGCAGTTCTTC.

This clone was counted once. The chain links TRBV19 to TRBJ1-3; 9 bases agree with TRBD1. This CDR3 spans 15 amino acids. Germline CDR1 reads LNHDA; CDR2 reads SQIVND (reference sequence). Losses at the gene ends were 6 bases for V and 1 base for J; bases not matched to a gene: 4. The CDR3 DNA reads as TGTGCCAGTAGGGACAGGGGAACGTCTGGAAACACCATATATTTT. It specifies CASRDRGTSGNTIYF.

In regard to this clone: The junction does not match germline at one end; this may be a read error. The rearrangement links TRBV13 to TRBJ2-7, with TRBD2 identical over 8 bases. Germline-derived CDR1 and CDR2 are PRHDT and FYEKMQ (reference sequence). The CDR3 sequence is 13 residues long. In DNA, the CDR3 is TGTGCCAGCAGCTTAGGCGGGGGGGCGGGACGGAACTTC. Translation gives CASSLGGGAGRNF.

This clone was seen only once. The CDR3 sequence is CASRDQSLWEQYF. The CDR3 nucleotides read TGTGCCAGCAGAGACCAGTCACTATGGGAGCAGTACTTC. This chain links TRBV27 with TRBJ2-7, with D uncertain. The CDR3 runs 13 residues. Trimming removed 6 bases from V and 7 bases from J, with 16 bases in between. Germline CDR1 is MNHEY and CDR2 is SMNVEV (reference sequence).

The chain has TRBV29-1 and TRBJ2-1, with a weak D call TRBD1 (6 bases). Germline V gives CDR1 SQVTM, CDR2 ANQGSEA. The CDR3 has 13 residues. The CDR3, as DNA: TGCGGGGTTCGTAGGACAGATTACAATGAGCAGTTCTTC. Translation: CGVRRTDYNEQFF.

In this sample, this clone turned up once. The V gene is TRBV5-1, the J gene TRBJ2-1; D possibly corresponds to TRBD2 (6 bases). This CDR3 region has 14 residues. The germline V gene encodes CDR1 SGHRS and CDR2 YFSETQ. V was shortened by 4 bases and J by 5 bases, with 13 bases between the two germline ends. The CDR3 DNA sequence: TGCGCCAGCAGCCCGGGACTGCAAGACAATGAGCAGTTCTTC. Amino acid sequence: CASSPGLQDNEQFF. The entire variable domain, with the rest obtained from reference TRBV5-1 and TRBJ2-1, is as follows: KAGVTQTPRYLIKTRGQQVTLSCSPISGHRSVSWYQQTPGQGLQFLFEYFSETQRNKGNFPGRFSGRQFSNSRSEMNVSTLELGDSALYLCASSPGLQDNEQFFGPGTRLTVL.

This sequence joins TRBV15 and TRBJ1-6; D not resolved. Germline lookup yields CDR1 LNHNV and CDR2 YYDKDF (reference sequence). CDR3 size: 13 residues. The V and J ends lost 1 base and 8 bases respectively, with 6 bases between them. The CDR3 loop is CATSRARDSPLHF. CDR3 in DNA: TGTGCCACCAGCAGAGCGAGGGATTCACCCCTCCACTTT.

The chain has TRBV29-1 and TRBJ2-1; 11 bases line up with TRBD2. CDR1 SQVTM and CDR2 ANQGSEA come from the germline V gene. The CDR3 is 14 amino acids. V lost 6 bases and J lost 12; bases outside the gene matches: 13. The CDR3 DNA reads as TGCAGCGTGGGTAAACTAGCGGGAGTGTTGACGCAGTTCTTC. This encodes CSVGKLAGVLTQFF.

The V and J genes are TRBV27 and TRBJ1-2; 7 bases align to TRBD1. Germline values: CDR1 MNHEY, CDR2 SMNVEV (reference sequence). The CDR3 covers 14 residues. The junction had 4 bases not matched to a gene; V was cut back by 2 bases and J by 4 bases. The CDR3 DNA is TGTGCCAGCAGTTTAAGGGGACAGAGCTATGGCTACACCTTC. This encodes CASSLRGQSYGYTF.

This chain connects TRBV11-3 to TRBJ2-3, with a tentative D call TRBD1 (6 bases). The CDR3 loop spans 15 amino acids. Germline lookup yields CDR1 SGHNT and CDR2 YENEEA. V was trimmed by 3 bases and J by 0 bases, leaving 10 bases between them. The CDR3 coding sequence is TGTGCCAGCAGCTTGGGGGCCTCGAGCACAGATACGCAGTATTTT. This gives the protein CASSLGASSTDTQYF.

This chain links TRBV6-5 with TRBJ2-7; D is unresolved. CDR3 length: 11 residues. Germline V gene lookup returns CDR1 MNHEY and CDR2 SVGAGI. Trimming pared 5 bases from V and 4 bases from J, leaving 6 bases between. The CDR3 protein is CASSRGYEQYF. Here the CDR3 DNA reads TGTGCCAGCAGTCGAGGATACGAGCAGTACTTC.

The chain joins TRBV7-6 to TRBJ1-5, with D hard to call. The germline V and J ends were trimmed by 1 base and 5 bases, with 6 bases remaining between them. The CDR3 has 13 amino acids. Germline V lookup: CDR1 SGHVS, CDR2 FNYEAQ. CDR3 in amino acids: CASSLGGDQPQHF. CDR3 nucleotides: TGTGCCAGCAGCTTAGGAGGAGATCAGCCCCAGCATTTT.

This sequence joins TRBV2 and TRBJ1-4, with D tentatively TRBD1 (6 bases). The CDR3 spans 14 residues. V dropped 6 bases and J dropped 5 bases, with 13 bases sitting between them. Per the germline V gene, CDR1 is SNHLY and CDR2 is FYNNEI. For the CDR3, the DNA is TGTGCCAGCAGCTCCGGGACATACAATGAAAAACTGTTTTTT. Amino acids: CASSSGTYNEKLFF.

The CDR3 region is CASSLVGRGGANVLTF. The CDR3 DNA reads TGTGCCAGCAGTTTGGTGGGGCGCGGTGGGGCCAACGTCCTGACTTTC. The chain couples TRBV28 to TRBJ2-6; D perhaps matches TRBD1 (5 bases). Deletions cut 3 bases from V and 3 bases from J, with 12 bases between. The germline V gene encodes CDR1 MDHEN and CDR2 SYDVKM. The length of the CDR3 is 16 residues.

The chain couples TRBV11-3 to TRBJ2-1; TRBD2 matches at 10 bases. There are 15 residues in the CDR3. Looked up from germline, CDR1 is SGHNT and CDR2 is YENEEA. V shed 5 bases and J 9 bases; nucleotides not matched to a gene: 10. CDR3 region: CASSPRLAGVGEQFF. The CDR3 bases are TGTGCCAGCAGCCCCCGCCTAGCGGGAGTAGGTGAGCAGTTCTTC. Full variable domain (outside the CDR3, taken from reference TRBV11-3 and TRBJ2-1): EAGVVQSPRYKIIEKKQPVAFWCNPISGHNTLYWYLQNLGQGPELLIRYENEEAVDDSQLPKDRFSAERLKGVDSTLKIQPAELGDSAVYLCASSPRLAGVGEQFFGPGTRLTVL.

This rearrangement joins TRBV10-3 to TRBJ2-2; tentative D call: TRBD1 (8 bases). Germline loops: CDR1 ENHRY, CDR2 SYGVKD. CDR3 length: 16 amino acids. V lost 2 bases and J lost 6, with 16 bases in between. The CDR3 nucleotides are TGTGCCATCAGTGAGCGGACAGGGAGGGGAGCCGGGGAGCTGTTTTTT. Residues: CAISERTGRGAGELFF.

The chain joins TRBV9 to TRBJ2-7; 7 bases agree with TRBD2. Losses at the gene ends were 2 bases for V and 2 bases for J; bases not matched to a gene: 1. The CDR3 sequence is 13 residues long. Germline V gene data show CDR1 as SGDLS and CDR2 as YYNGEE. The CDR3 loop reads CASSVGTTYEQYF. DNA of the CDR3: TGTGCCAGCAGCGTCGGGACTACCTACGAGCAGTACTTC.

In its sample, this clone was seen a few times. The rearrangement uses TRBV6-1 and TRBJ1-1; tentative D call: TRBD1 (5 bases). V was shortened by 7 bases and J by 8 bases, with 11 bases between the two germline ends. Per germline, CDR1 MNHNS and CDR2 SASEGT. The CDR3 has 11 amino acids. CDR3 sequence (DNA): TGTGCCAGCACCCGCTCAGGGGAAGCTTTCTTT. It encodes CASTRSGEAFF.

This rearrangement joins TRBV4-3 to TRBJ1-5; maybe TRBD1 (6 bases). Germline V lookup: CDR1 LGHNA, CDR2 YSLEER. This CDR3 region has 15 residues. Trimming stripped 4 bases from V and 6 bases from J, with 16 bases between. The CDR3, as DNA: TGCGCCAGCAGCCCCGACGGGGGGGGCAGTCAGCCCCAGCATTTT. Amino acid sequence: CASSPDGGGSQPQHF.

The chain is built from TRBV5-1 and TRBJ2-7; TRBD2 aligns across 11 bases. This CDR3 is built from 14 residues. V lost 3 bases and J lost 5; bases outside the gene matches: 4. Germline CDR1 is SGHRS and CDR2 is YFSETQ. CDR3 DNA sequence: TGCGCCAGCAGCTCCTCTAGCGGGAGGAACGAGCAGTACTTC. It yields the protein CASSSSSGRNEQYF.

This chain connects TRBV7-6 to TRBJ2-7; possible D gene TRBD1, 5 bases. This CDR3 has 16 residues. Germline V CDR1 and CDR2: SGHVS, FNYEAQ. Trimming took 5 bases from V and 2 from J, leaving 19 bases between them. CDR3 bases: TGTGCCAGCAGCGGCCATGACAGCTCCGTCCCCTACGAGCAGTACTTC. It encodes CASSGHDSSVPYEQYF.

The sample holds one count of this clone. The V call is TRBV6-6, the J call TRBJ1-1, with D tentatively TRBD1 (6 bases). Germline loops: CDR1 MNHNY, CDR2 SVGAGI (reference sequence). The V and J ends lost 1 base and 1 base respectively, with 10 bases between them. The CDR3 runs 15 residues. CDR3 loop: CASSYLKQGNTEAFF. The CDR3 DNA follows: TGTGCCAGCAGTTACTTAAAACAGGGGAACACTGAAGCTTTCTTT.

This rearrangement joins TRBV19 to TRBJ2-7; perhaps TRBD2 as D (5 bases). Trimming removed 8 bases at V and 1 base at J, with 12 bases between. Germline V CDR1 and CDR2: LNHDA, SQIVND (reference sequence). The CDR3 is 13 residues long. The CDR3 reads CASSMRESYEQYF. CDR3 nucleotides: TGTGCCAGTTCCATGAGGGAATCCTACGAGCAGTACTTC.

V and J are TRBV5-6 and TRBJ2-2, with 10 bases that match TRBD1. V shed 3 bases, J shed 3 bases, and the junction held 2 bases outside the gene matches. The CDR3 has 15 amino acids. The germline V gene has CDR1 SGHDT and CDR2 YYEEEE. For the CDR3, the DNA is TGTGCCAGCAGCTGGACAGGGGGAGACACCGGGGAGCTGTTTTTT. Protein sequence: CASSWTGGDTGELFF. The full variable domain, rest sourced from reference TRBV5-6 and TRBJ2-2, is DAGVTQSPTHLIKTRGQQVTLRCSPKSGHDTVSWYQQALGQGPQFIFQYYEEEERQRGNFPDRFSGHQFPNYSSELNVNALLLGDSALYLCASSWTGGDTGELFFGEGSRLTVL.

V is TRBV5-8 and J is TRBJ1-4; a weak D match, TRBD1 (5 bases). The ends were cut back, 4 bases at V and 5 bases at J, with 15 bases in the middle. Per germline, CDR1 SGHTS and CDR2 YDEGEE. This CDR3 region has 15 residues. The CDR3 sequence is CASSPGGVENEKLFF. CDR3 nucleotide sequence: TGTGCCAGCAGCCCCGGGGGGGTGGAGAATGAAAAACTGTTTTTT.